These 21 T cell receptor beta chains share one sample of origin, sequenced in a study of control samples from healthy donors and cancer patients. TCRdb keeps only in-frame clones here, not all; method: immunoSEQ multiplex PCR. This repertoire shows around 100,000 clones, roughly 94% found once; its top ten account for about 2.5%. Material for sequencing was blood. The receptors originated from a woman younger than 30 in good health.

The chain links TRBV5-1 to TRBJ2-3; D may correspond to TRBD1 or TRBD2 (6 bases each). CDR1 is SGHRS and CDR2 is YFSETQ in the germline V gene. This CDR3 is built from 15 residues. V was pared by 0 bases and J by 11 bases, with 19 bases between. The CDR3 DNA follows: TGCGCCAGCAGCTTGGAACGAGGGGGGACGAAGGGGCAGTATTTT. It encodes CASSLERGGTKGQYF.

The V call is TRBV4-3, the J call TRBJ2-1, with D uncertain. Trimming left V 0 bases short and J 0 bases short, with 12 bases between. Germline CDR1 reads LGHNA; CDR2 reads YSLEER. The CDR3 loop spans 17 amino acids. The CDR3 nucleotides are TGCGCCAGCAGCCAAGATCTTACCAGCGTCTCCTACAATGAGCAGTTCTTC. Translation: CASSQDLTSVSYNEQFF.

This rearrangement joins TRBV14 to TRBJ2-1, with D possibly being TRBD1 or TRBD2 (5 bases each). Germline CDR1 is SGHDN and CDR2 is FVKESK. There are 17 residues in the CDR3. V dropped 4 bases and J dropped 0 bases, with 16 bases sitting between them. CDR3: CASSPLEGESSYNEQFF. For the CDR3, the DNA is TGTGCCAGCAGCCCACTTGAAGGGGAGAGCTCCTACAATGAGCAGTTCTTC. The full variable domain, its missing parts supplied by reference TRBV14 and TRBJ2-1, is EAGVTQFPSHSVIEKGQTVTLRCDPISGHDNLYWYRRVMGKEIKFLLHFVKESKQDESGMPNNRFLAERTGGTYSTLKVQPAELEDSGVYFCASSPLEGESSYNEQFFGPGTRLTVL.

The J gene is TRBJ1-5, the V gene TRBV19, with unresolved D. Per germline, CDR1 LNHDA and CDR2 SQIVND (reference sequence). The V and J ends lost 5 bases and 4 bases respectively, with 15 bases between them. The CDR3 totals 15 residues. CDR3 nucleotides: TGTGCCAGTAGTCTCCCCACGGCCGGGAATCAGCCCCAGCATTTT. It translates to CASSLPTAGNQPQHF.

This rearrangement joins TRBV24-1 to TRBJ2-3, with D unclear. The CDR3 is 14 residues long. V was shortened by 5 bases and J by 6 bases, with 14 bases between the two germline ends. The V gene's germline CDR1 is KGHDR and CDR2 SFDVKD. The CDR3 sequence is CATSVSGPLDTQYF. CDR3 nucleotide sequence: TGTGCCACCAGTGTCTCCGGGCCCTTGGATACGCAGTATTTT.

This CDR3 is CASGSGGATYEQYF. DNA of the CDR3: TGTGCCAGCGGGTCGGGGGGGGCGACCTACGAGCAGTACTTC. The rearrangement uses TRBV2 and TRBJ2-7; the match to TRBD2 covers 8 bases. Germline CDR1 and CDR2: SNHLY and FYNNEI. The junction had 8 bases not matched to a gene; V was cut back by 8 bases and J by 2 bases. The CDR3 has 14 amino acids.

This chain joins TRBV5-4 and TRBJ2-1; D is possibly TRBD2 (6 bases). This CDR3 is built from 14 residues. The germline gives CDR1 SGHNT, CDR2 YYREEE (reference sequence). V was trimmed by 5 bases and J by 1 base, leaving 10 bases between them. Here the CDR3 DNA reads TGTGCCAGCAGTACTAGCAGATCCTACAATGAGCAGTTCTTC. Translating gives CASSTSRSYNEQFF.

The chain recombines TRBV6-5 with TRBJ1-1, with 8 bases matching TRBD1. Germline V gene data show CDR1 as MNHEY and CDR2 as SVGAGI. The ends lost 3 bases at V and 1 base at J; junction bases unmatched: 7. The CDR3 has 16 residues. The CDR3 DNA reads TGTGCCAGCAGTTATAGGACAGGGTCGTGGAACACTGAAGCTTTCTTT. It yields the protein CASSYRTGSWNTEAFF.

This clone has just one count. The CDR3 nucleotides are TGTGCCAGCAGCGTAGCGGGAGGCTCCTACAATGAGCAGTTCTTC. This encodes CASSVAGGSYNEQFF. This chain links TRBV7-3 with TRBJ2-1; 10 bases align to TRBD2. The CDR3 sequence is 15 residues long. The V gene end was trimmed by 5 bases and the J gene end by 0 bases; junction bases not matched to a gene: 1. In germline, CDR1 is SGHTA, CDR2 FQGTGA.

The chain has TRBV27 and TRBJ1-5; unclear D gene. Trimming removed 3 bases at V and 3 bases at J, with 12 bases between. The CDR3 contains 15 residues. Germline V gene data show CDR1 as MNHEY and CDR2 as SMNVEV (reference sequence). The chain's CDR3 is CASSLRRATNQPQHF. CDR3 nucleotide sequence: TGTGCCAGCAGTTTGCGCCGGGCTACCAATCAGCCCCAGCATTTT.

This chain links TRBV29-1 with TRBJ1-1, with TRBD1 as a possible D gene (5 bases). From germline, CDR1 is SQVTM and CDR2 ANQGSEA. V lost 7 bases and J lost 0, with 15 bases in between. The CDR3 totals 14 residues. The CDR3 is CSDLEGSLNTEAFF. The CDR3 DNA reads TGCAGCGATCTAGAGGGGTCTTTGAACACTGAAGCTTTCTTT.

This clone occurred once. This chain links TRBV2 with TRBJ1-5; 9 bases are shared with TRBD1. Germline CDR1 is SNHLY and CDR2 is FYNNEI. This CDR3 is 14 amino acids long. V dropped 6 bases and J dropped 6; count of bases not matched to a gene: 6. The CDR3 region has the DNA TGTGCCAGCAGCGGGACAGGGTGGGCTCAGCCCCAGCATTTT. The encoded protein is CASSGTGWAQPQHF.

This chain uses TRBV9 with TRBJ2-7; D is perhaps TRBD2 (5 bases). The CDR3 consists of 13 residues. With 2 bases removed from V and 3 bases from J, the gap between germline ends came to 9 bases. The germline gives CDR1 SGDLS, CDR2 YYNGEE. CDR3 sequence: CASSVFAGYEQYF. The DNA of the CDR3 is TGTGCCAGCAGCGTGTTTGCGGGCTACGAGCAGTACTTC.

This clone was seen a single time. This chain joins TRBV28 and TRBJ2-7; TRBD1 matches 7 bases. This CDR3 has 13 residues. V lost 7 bases and J lost 5; bases outside the gene matches: 8. Looked up from germline, CDR1 is MDHEN and CDR2 is SYDVKM. The CDR3 DNA reads as TGTGCCAGCAACTCACACAGGGGCCACGAGCAGTACTTC. Encoded protein: CASNSHRGHEQYF.

The chain uses TRBV11-3 and TRBJ2-7, with D tentatively TRBD2 (6 bases). The CDR3 covers 14 residues. Germline V CDR1 and CDR2: SGHNT, YENEEA. Trimming left V 4 bases short and J 2 bases short, with 12 bases between. CDR3 residues: CASSSLWGAYEQYF. The CDR3 DNA follows: TGTGCCAGCAGCTCGCTCTGGGGGGCCTACGAGCAGTACTTC.

The rearrangement uses TRBV5-1 and TRBJ1-1; 7 bases map to TRBD1. CDR3 length: 17 residues. Germline-derived CDR1 and CDR2 are SGHRS and YFSETQ. The V segment lost 4 bases and the J segment 0 bases; nucleotides outside the gene matches: 12. The CDR3 DNA reads TGCGCCAGCAGCCGCGGTTCCCAGGGACAGATGAACACTGAAGCTTTCTTT. Translating it yields CASSRGSQGQMNTEAFF.

The chain employs TRBV19 and TRBJ1-2; D gene ambiguous. Germline CDR1 and CDR2: LNHDA and SQIVND (reference sequence). V lost 5 bases, J lost 3 bases, and 16 bases lay in between. The CDR3 is made up of 15 amino acids. The CDR3 reads CASSPSHDYYYGYTF. The CDR3 DNA follows: TGTGCCAGTAGTCCCTCTCATGACTATTACTATGGCTACACCTTC.

This clone was counted once. V usage is TRBV18 and J usage is TRBJ1-1, with 7 positions matching TRBD1. Germline V gene data show CDR1 as KGHSH and CDR2 as LQKENI. The length of the CDR3 is 14 residues. V dropped 2 bases and J dropped 4; count of bases not matched to a gene: 4. The CDR3 spells CASSPSGGGTEAFF. CDR3 coding DNA: TGTGCCAGCTCACCATCAGGGGGAGGCACTGAAGCTTTCTTT.

CDR3 nucleotide sequence: TGTGCCAGTAGTAGAACAGGGGTCCGCTACGAGCAGTACTTC. Protein product: CASSRTGVRYEQYF. This chain joins TRBV19 and TRBJ2-7, with 7 bases lining up with TRBD1. Trimming cost V 4 bases and J 3 bases; bases outside gene matches: 6. Germline V gives CDR1 LNHDA, CDR2 SQIVND (reference sequence). The CDR3 spans 14 residues.

The V call is TRBV20-1, the J call TRBJ2-1, with D tentatively TRBD2 (5 bases). V gave up 3 bases and J gave up 4 bases, with 10 bases separating them. The germline gives CDR1 DFQATT, CDR2 SNEGSKA (reference sequence). This CDR3 region has 13 residues. The CDR3 region has the DNA TGCAGTGCTAGTCGGTCGGGGTACAATGAGCAGTTCTTC. It yields the protein CSASRSGYNEQFF.

The V and J genes are TRBV6-5 and TRBJ1-5; a weak D match, TRBD1 (5 bases). The germline V gene has CDR1 MNHEY and CDR2 SVGAGI. V lost 6 bases to trimming and J lost 14 bases, with 14 bases between them. The CDR3 sequence is 11 residues long. The CDR3 region has the DNA TGTGCCAGCAGGATGGTAGGGGATGAGCATTTT. Translated, it gives CASRMVGDEHF.